This entry concerns a single T cell receptor (beta chain). TCRdb's copy holds only in-frame clones and misses some; the assay was immunoSEQ multiplex PCR. The data hold 95,000 to 150,000 clones, with about 80% observed a single time. The data stem from a study of blood T cell repertoires in COVID-19. The CDR3 is 14 residues long. Germline V CDR1 and CDR2: SEHNR, FQNEAQ (reference sequence). The germline V and J ends were trimmed by 1 base and 2 bases, with 9 bases remaining between them. The sequence was collected from a human donor in a cohort sampled during active COVID-19. The chain employs TRBV7-9 and TRBJ2-7; D might be TRBD2 (6 bases). The sequenced sample was peripheral blood. The CDR3 DNA follows: TGTGCCAGCAGCTTAGGGGGGGACGCCTACGAGCAGTACTTC. Its protein is CASSLGGDAYEQYF.